The source of this T cell receptor (beta chain) is a study of T cell responses to AZD1222 COVID-19 vaccine. After removal of 3 bases from V and 1 base from J, the junction contained 9 bases not matched to a gene. This CDR3 region has 16 residues. Germline V lookup: CDR1 SGHDT, CDR2 YYEEEE. Produced via immunoSEQ multiplex PCR; TCRdb's table is partial and in-frame only. This table has tens of thousands of clones, roughly 87% appearing once. This clonotype was obtained from an adult who received the AZD1222 COVID-19 vaccine. The V gene is TRBV5-6, the J gene TRBJ1-2; 7 bases map to TRBD1. The source was peripheral blood, collected 28 days after the second AZD1222 dose. The DNA for the CDR3 is TGTGCCAGCAGCTCGGGACAGAGATTTATTAACTATGGCTACACCTTC. The encoded protein is CASSSGQRFINYGYTF. Filled out from reference TRBV5-6 and TRBJ1-2, the complete variable domain reads DAGVTQSPTHLIKTRGQQVTLRCSPKSGHDTVSWYQQALGQGPQFIFQYYEEEERQRGNFPDRFSGHQFPNYSSELNVNALLLGDSALYLCASSSGQRFINYGYTFGSGTRLTVV.